Listed here is a single TCR beta chain. These data are taken from a study of blood T cell repertoires in COVID-19. About the study: The United States, Italy and Spain provided the acute and convalescent COVID-19 samples.

All enrollees were about 18 to 89 years old and from about 24 US areas. Two negative PCRs, clearance, or symptom resolution characterized the recovered Cohort 3 donors. TCRdb's copy holds only in-frame clones and misses some; the assay was immunoSEQ multiplex PCR. The sample yields about 260,000 clones, approximately 90% seen once. From germline, CDR1 is MDHEN and CDR2 SYDVKM. There are 14 residues in the CDR3. V lost 3 bases and J lost 7; bases outside the gene matches: 7. The receptor comes from a woman in her late teens or twenties who had recovered from COVID-19. The chain joins TRBV28 to TRBJ1-1; 8 nucleotides agree with TRBD1. Source material: PBMCs or T cells enriched from blood (not recorded which). This CDR3 is CASSFRGTGIEAFF. DNA for the CDR3: TGTGCCAGCAGTTTTAGGGGGACAGGCATTGAAGCTTTCTTT.